Presented here are 11 T cell receptor beta chains from one specimen sequenced in a study of cytomegalovirus exposure and HLA in healthy donors. The PCR was carried out with 60 Vbeta primers and 13 Jbeta primers. The table came from immunoSEQ multiplex PCR; TCRdb's copy has only in-frame clones and leaves some out. This repertoire includes about 50,000 clones. The sequenced sample was PBMCs. The receptors come from a woman aged 60-75 years in good health and CMV-seropositive.

The chain carries TRBV7-9 and TRBJ2-7; weak D call: TRBD2 (6 bases). The CDR3 covers 15 residues. CDR1 SEHNR and CDR2 FQNEAQ come from the germline V gene (reference sequence). The V and J ends lost 5 bases and 0 bases respectively, with 14 bases between them. DNA for the CDR3: TGTGCCAGCAGCACCGGGACTCTATTCTCCTACGAGCAGTACTTC. The encoded protein is CASSTGTLFSYEQYF. Complete variable domain (other parts from reference TRBV7-9 and TRBJ2-7): DTGVSQNPRHKITKRGQNVTFRCDPISEHNRLYWYRQTLGQGPEFLTYFQNEAQLEKSRLLSDRFSAERPKGSFSTLEIQRTEQGDSAMYLCASSTGTLFSYEQYFGPGTRLTVT.

The rearrangement joins TRBV6-5 to TRBJ2-1; 8 bases agree with TRBD2. The J segment lost 9 bases and the V segment lost 7 bases, leaving 2 bases of the junction unmatched. The V gene's germline CDR1 is MNHEY and CDR2 SVGAGI. This CDR3 is 11 amino acids long. CDR3 protein: CASTGGVEQFF. The CDR3 nucleotides read TGTGCCAGCACGGGGGGGGTTGAGCAGTTCTTC.

The chain joins TRBV19 to TRBJ2-7; TRBD1 matches at 8 bases. Trimming cost V 3 bases and J 5 bases; bases outside gene matches: 3. CDR1 and CDR2 (germline): LNHDA, SQIVND (reference sequence). CDR3 size: 13 residues. CDR3 in amino acids: CASSIQGAHEQYF. The CDR3 region has the DNA TGTGCCAGTAGTATTCAGGGGGCTCACGAGCAGTACTTC.

The chain couples TRBV6-1 to TRBJ2-7; TRBD1 matches at 12 bases. Germline assignment: CDR1 MNHNS and CDR2 SASEGT. The CDR3 length is 14 residues. Unmatched junction bases numbered 5, after V lost 7 bases and J lost 4 bases. The CDR3 loop reads CASTPGQGAYEQYF. CDR3 nucleotide sequence: TGTGCCAGCACTCCGGGACAGGGGGCTTACGAGCAGTACTTC.

This chain uses TRBV28 with TRBJ1-2, with 8 positions matching TRBD1. Germline CDR1 reads MDHEN; CDR2 reads SYDVKM. V shed 6 bases and J 3 bases; nucleotides not matched to a gene: 3. CDR3 length equals 13 residues. CDR3 nucleotides: TGTGCCAGCAGGACAGGGGTGGACTATGGCTACACCTTC. Encoded protein: CASRTGVDYGYTF.

In DNA, the CDR3 is TGTGCCAGCTCACCTCAGGGGTTGCAACTGTTTTTT. It encodes CASSPQGLQLFF. The V gene is TRBV18, the J gene TRBJ1-4; the D gene is possibly TRBD1 (6 bases). Germline CDR1 is KGHSH and CDR2 is LQKENI. The CDR3 loop spans 12 amino acids. Trimming pared 3 bases from V and 12 bases from J, leaving 11 bases between.

J is TRBJ1-1 and V is TRBV7-6; D uncertain. The CDR3 is made up of 13 amino acids. Trimming stripped 1 base from V and 5 bases from J, with 8 bases between. From germline, CDR1 is SGHVS and CDR2 FNYEAQ. The CDR3 nucleotides are TGTGCCAGCAGCTTAGGGGAGAGGACTGAAGCTTTCTTT. It yields the protein CASSLGERTEAFF.

The chain has TRBV5-1 and TRBJ2-7; the match to TRBD2 covers 11 bases. Germline-derived CDR1 and CDR2 are SGHRS and YFSETQ. With 4 bases clipped from V and 4 bases from J, the junction kept 16 bases outside the gene matches. The CDR3 is 18 amino acids. CDR3: CASSDRVLAGGLKYEQYF. The DNA for the CDR3 is TGCGCCAGCAGCGACCGAGTGCTAGCGGGGGGTCTGAAATACGAGCAGTACTTC.

V usage is TRBV6-6 and J usage is TRBJ1-2; 7 bases fit TRBD1. V trimming: 6 bases; J trimming: 8 bases; junction bases outside the gene matches: 12. This CDR3 contains 14 residues. The germline CDR1 and CDR2 sequences are MNHNY and SVGAGI (reference sequence). The CDR3 reads CASSPLITGEGYTF. CDR3 nucleotides: TGTGCCAGCAGCCCACTCATTACAGGGGAAGGCTACACCTTC.

The V and J genes are TRBV28 and TRBJ2-1, with a possible D match to TRBD1 (6 bases). CDR1 and CDR2 from the germline V gene are MDHEN and SYDVKM. The CDR3 contains 13 residues. Trimming stripped 3 bases from V and 4 bases from J, with 7 bases between. The CDR3 protein is CASSFDRYNEQFF. CDR3 nucleotides: TGTGCCAGCAGTTTTGACAGGTACAATGAGCAGTTCTTC.

The gene calls are TRBV7-8 and TRBJ2-7, with D perhaps TRBD1 (6 bases). Germline V gene sequence: CDR1 SGHVS, CDR2 FQNEAQ. The length of the CDR3 is 13 residues. V shed 4 bases and J shed 2 bases, with 9 bases lying between them. The CDR3 DNA is TGTGCCAGCAGCTCCCGGACAGCCTACGAGCAGTACTTC. Protein product: CASSSRTAYEQYF.